Shown below are 16 T cell receptor beta chains from a single sample sequenced in a study of cytomegalovirus exposure and HLA in healthy donors. With 60 Vbeta and 13 Jbeta primers, the PCR was carried out. The table came from immunoSEQ multiplex PCR; TCRdb's copy has only in-frame clones and leaves some out. The sample carries around 100,000 clones, more than 75% recorded once. Sequencing was performed on PBMCs. The receptors were sampled from a woman aged 18-35 years in good health and CMV-seropositive.

The chain has TRBV6-4 and TRBJ2-2; tentatively, D is TRBD1 (5 bases). The germline V gene encodes CDR1 MRHNA and CDR2 SNTAGT. This CDR3 is built from 13 residues. V shed 3 bases and J shed 3 bases, with 5 bases lying between them. CDR3 DNA: TGTGCCAGCAGTGAAGGGGACACCGGGGAGCTGTTTTTT. Translating it yields CASSEGDTGELFF.

V and J are TRBV2 and TRBJ2-5; 8 bases match TRBD2. The junction had 6 bases not matched to a gene; V was cut back by 7 bases and J by 5 bases. The CDR3 runs 13 residues. Germline V CDR1 and CDR2: SNHLY, FYNNEI. CDR3 sequence reads: CASIAGGRETQYF. The CDR3 DNA sequence: TGTGCCAGCATCGCGGGGGGCCGGGAGACCCAGTACTTC.

This rearrangement joins TRBV5-4 to TRBJ2-7, with 7 bases identical to TRBD2. V was clipped by 7 bases and J by 2 bases; unmatched bases: 6. The germline CDR1 and CDR2 sequences are SGHNT and YYREEE (reference sequence). CDR3 length equals 13 residues. DNA of the CDR3: TGTGCCAGCTCGGGGAGGGGAGCCTACGAGCAGTACTTC. It codes for CASSGRGAYEQYF.

V and J are TRBV4-3 and TRBJ2-1, with TRBD2 identical over 16 bases. The CDR3 covers 17 residues. Losses at the gene ends were 4 bases for V and 4 bases for J; bases not matched to a gene: 4. CDR1 and CDR2 (germline): LGHNA, YSLEER. CDR3 in DNA: TGCGCCAGCAGCCGAACGGGACTAGCGGGAGGGTACAATGAGCAGTTCTTC. The encoded protein is CASSRTGLAGGYNEQFF.

CDR3 sequence reads: CSVVSGYTF. The DNA for the CDR3 is TGCAGCGTTGTGAGTGGCTACACCTTC. This chain uses TRBV29-1 with TRBJ1-2; no firm D call. V lost 4 bases to trimming and J lost 7 bases, with 4 bases between them. Germline loops: CDR1 SQVTM, CDR2 ANQGSEA. This CDR3 is 9 amino acids long.

The rearrangement uses TRBV11-1 and TRBJ2-1; TRBD2 aligns across 7 bases. J was trimmed by 4 bases and V by 5 bases; bases with no gene match: 8. CDR1 is SGHAT, CDR2 FQDESV, per germline (reference sequence). The CDR3 has 15 amino acids. CDR3 loop: CASSRLAEAYNEQFF. The DNA for the CDR3 is TGTGCCAGCAGCCGCCTAGCGGAAGCTTACAATGAGCAGTTCTTC.

This chain connects TRBV5-1 to TRBJ2-5, with TRBD1 matching 9 bases. The DNA end favors TRBJ2-7, so the J call may be wrong. The germline CDR1 and CDR2 sequences are SGHRS and YFSETQ. This CDR3 is 12 amino acids long. In DNA form, the CDR3 reads TGCGCCAGCAGCTGGGACAGGGCCGAGCAGTACTTC. Its translation: CASSWDRAEQYF.

The chain carries TRBV12-5 and TRBJ1-1, with D tentatively TRBD1 (5 bases). Germline loops: CDR1 LGHNT, CDR2 FRNRAP. V was pared by 4 bases and J by 5 bases, with 17 bases between. There are 15 residues in the CDR3. The CDR3 is CASGSLLGGVTEAFF. The DNA of the CDR3 is TGTGCTAGTGGTTCGCTACTCGGGGGTGTTACTGAAGCTTTCTTT.

This chain uses TRBV6-5 with TRBJ2-7, with D hard to call. CDR3 length: 14 amino acids. Germline V gene data show CDR1 as MNHEY and CDR2 as SVGAGI. With 1 base removed from V and 3 bases from J, the gap between germline ends came to 10 bases. The CDR3 nucleotides are TGTGCCAGCAGTTACTTTTACACCAGCTACGAGCAGTACTTC. It yields the protein CASSYFYTSYEQYF.

The count of this clone is one. This chain links TRBV29-1 with TRBJ2-7; D is possibly TRBD2 (6 bases). V shed 6 bases and J shed 0 bases, with 9 bases lying between them. Germline V CDR1 and CDR2: SQVTM, ANQGSEA. CDR3 length: 12 residues. The CDR3 here is CSVGGNSYEQYF. CDR3 nucleotide sequence: TGCAGCGTGGGGGGAAACTCCTACGAGCAGTACTTC.

The gene calls are TRBV7-2 and TRBJ1-2; 7 bases line up with TRBD1. The trim removed 4 bases at V and 6 bases at J, leaving 8 bases unmatched. This CDR3 spans 14 amino acids. CDR1 and CDR2 from the germline V gene are SGHTA and FQGNSA. The CDR3: CASSSLTGVHGYTF. In DNA form, the CDR3 reads TGTGCCAGCAGCTCCCTCACAGGGGTGCATGGCTACACCTTC. Looking up the rest from reference TRBV7-2 and TRBJ1-2 gives the full variable domain: GAGVSQSPSNKVTEKGKDVELRCDPISGHTALYWYRQSLGQGLEFLIYFQGNSAPDKSGLPSDRFSAERTGGSVSTLTIQRTQQEDSAVYLCASSSLTGVHGYTFGSGTRLTVV.

V and J are TRBV6-5 and TRBJ1-6, with D possibly matching TRBD1 (6 bases). Trimming took 6 bases from V and 15 from J, leaving 21 bases between them. Germline V gene data show CDR1 as MNHEY and CDR2 as SVGAGI. This CDR3 has 14 amino acids. This chain's CDR3 is CASRRGTPVVGLHF. Here the CDR3 DNA reads TGTGCCAGCAGGAGGGGGACACCGGTGGTGGGCCTCCACTTT.

The CDR3 DNA reads as TGTGCCAGCAGTGAAATGGGGGGGGGCTCTGGAAACACCATATATTTT. This gives the protein CASSEMGGGSGNTIYF. The chain couples TRBV6-1 to TRBJ1-3; D is perhaps TRBD1 (5 bases). CDR1 is MNHNS and CDR2 is SASEGT in the germline V gene. CDR3 length: 16 residues. Trimming stripped 2 bases from V and 0 bases from J, with 11 bases between.

J is TRBJ1-5 and V is TRBV19; D is perhaps TRBD1 (6 bases). The CDR3 is 14 amino acids. Trimming cost V 5 bases and J 4 bases, with 12 bases left between them. Germline CDR1 LNHDA, CDR2 SQIVND (reference sequence). CDR3 bases: TGTGCCAGTAGTCCCCACAGGGAAAATCAGCCCCAGCATTTT. It is translated as CASSPHRENQPQHF.

The chain joins TRBV25-1 to TRBJ2-6; 7 bases agree with TRBD1. This CDR3 has 17 residues. The J segment lost 1 base and the V segment lost 7 bases, leaving 10 bases of the junction unmatched. CDR1 is MGHDK and CDR2 is SYGVNS in the germline V gene. CDR3: CASTSLNRGSGANVLTF. The CDR3 coding sequence is TGTGCCAGCACCAGTCTCAACAGGGGTTCTGGGGCCAACGTCCTGACTTTC.

The chain combines TRBV19 with TRBJ1-2; D is possibly TRBD1 (6 bases). CDR3 length: 14 residues. CDR1 is LNHDA, CDR2 SQIVND, per germline (reference sequence). V was shortened by 1 base and J by 0 bases, with 6 bases between the two germline ends. CDR3 DNA sequence: TGTGCCAGTAGTATAGGGGACACTAACTATGGCTACACCTTC. Translating it yields CASSIGDTNYGYTF.